This T cell receptor beta chain was sequenced in a study of blood T cell repertoires in COVID-19. Study context: The United States, Italy and Spain provided the acute and convalescent COVID-19 samples. The analysed material was cDNA or gDNA that came from T cells, B-cell-depleted T cells, or PBMCs.

The Seattle patients joined while their infection was active and were tracked longitudinally afterward. Per the study methods: Amplification of reference gene primers provided the estimated nucleated cell counts. The assay was immunoSEQ multiplex PCR, and TCRdb's table has in-frame clones only and misses some. The D gene and trimming were derived from the DNA, and the V and J assignments and clone size from that table. The data show about 62,000 clones, with more than 80% seen just once and 15% to 20% held by the top ten. Sequencing was performed on peripheral blood. This receptor was obtained from a woman aged 55-69 years with COVID-19, enrolled during active disease.

As DNA, the CDR3 is TGTGCCAGCAGTGAGACAGGAACCTCCTACGAGCAGTACTTC. This sequence encodes CASSETGTSYEQYF. The chain employs TRBV28 and TRBJ2-7; TRBD1 might be the D (6 bases). This CDR3 region has 14 residues. The germline V gene has CDR1 MDHEN and CDR2 SYDVKM. V lost 5 bases and J lost 0, with 11 bases in between.